The 18 T cell receptor beta chains below come from one sample, sequenced in a study of cytomegalovirus exposure and HLA in healthy donors. The PCR ran on 60 Vbeta and 13 Jbeta primers. Sequencing was performed with immunoSEQ multiplex PCR; in TCRdb, only in-frame clones are kept and a portion is missing. The data contain approximately 130,000 clones, around 73% of them singletons. Sequencing was done on a sample of PBMCs. The receptors were sampled from a man aged 45-60 years in good health and CMV-seronegative.

The chain couples TRBV11-2 to TRBJ2-2; tentatively, D is TRBD2 (6 bases). The CDR3 totals 17 residues. Germline values: CDR1 SGHAT, CDR2 FQNNGV. The V end lost 5 bases, the J end lost 2 bases, and 18 bases lay between the germline ends. The DNA for the CDR3 is TGTGCCAGCAGCCCTTCCTACGGGGGAGAAAACACCGGGGAGCTGTTTTTT. This gives the protein CASSPSYGGENTGELFF.

For this clone: Other DNA sequences in this sample translate to the same CDR3. The chain has TRBV7-9 and TRBJ1-2; D is ambiguous. The germline CDR1 and CDR2 sequences are SEHNR and FQNEAQ (reference sequence). This CDR3 contains 12 residues. The V end lost 1 base, the J end lost 5 bases, and 5 bases lay between the germline ends. The CDR3 coding sequence is TGTGCCAGCAGCTTAGACAGTTATGGCTACACCTTC. Its translation is CASSLDSYGYTF.

The V gene is TRBV19, the J gene TRBJ2-7; D call uncertain. CDR3 length equals 14 residues. V shed 5 bases and J shed 0 bases, with 11 bases lying between them. The germline CDR1 and CDR2 sequences are LNHDA and SQIVND (reference sequence). The CDR3 loop is CASSFSGGSYEQYF. As DNA, the CDR3 is TGTGCCAGTAGTTTTTCGGGTGGCTCCTACGAGCAGTACTTC. Together with reference TRBV19 and TRBJ2-7, the CDR3 gives the full variable domain: DGGITQSPKYLFRKEGQNVTLSCEQNLNHDAMYWYRQDPGQGLRLIYYSQIVNDFQKGDIAEGYSVSREKKESFPLTVTSAQKNPTAFYLCASSFSGGSYEQYFGPGTRLTVT.

The V call is TRBV2, the J call TRBJ2-5, with 7 bases lining up with TRBD1. V shed 5 bases and J 2 bases; nucleotides not matched to a gene: 2. Germline V gene lookup returns CDR1 SNHLY and CDR2 FYNNEI. This CDR3 has 13 residues. The CDR3 region is CASSWDSQETQYF. DNA of the CDR3: TGTGCCAGCAGTTGGGACAGTCAAGAGACCCAGTACTTC.

The chain has TRBV7-9 and TRBJ2-3; 10 bases agree with TRBD2. J lost 7 bases, V lost 4 bases, and 5 bases had no gene match. Looked up from germline, CDR1 is SEHNR and CDR2 is FQNEAQ (reference sequence). This CDR3 is built from 14 residues. DNA of the CDR3: TGTGCCAGCAGCTCTAGCGGGAGTCCAAATACGCAGTATTTT. This translates into CASSSSGSPNTQYF.

The V gene is TRBV2, the J gene TRBJ2-7; 10 positions match TRBD1. Germline V gives CDR1 SNHLY, CDR2 FYNNEI. With 4 bases clipped from V and 1 base from J, the junction kept 1 base outside the gene matches. The CDR3 runs to 14 residues. Written as DNA, the CDR3 is TGTGCCAGCAGTGTGGGACAGGGGTCCTACGAGCAGTACTTC. Translating gives CASSVGQGSYEQYF.

This clone was found a few times. The gene calls are TRBV5-1 and TRBJ2-1, with 7 bases lining up with TRBD2. The CDR3 is 16 residues long. The V gene's germline CDR1 is SGHRS and CDR2 YFSETQ. Unmatched junction bases numbered 8, after V lost 2 bases and J lost 3 bases. The chain's CDR3 is CASSLILGRNYNEQFF. The CDR3 DNA reads TGCGCCAGCAGCTTAATTCTCGGGAGGAACTACAATGAGCAGTTCTTC.

The chain has TRBV7-2 and TRBJ2-1; tentatively, D is TRBD2 (5 bases). The CDR3 has 16 residues. Trimming removed 5 bases at V and 2 bases at J, with 16 bases between. Germline loops: CDR1 SGHTA, CDR2 FQGNSA. CDR3 DNA sequence: TGTGCCAGCAGCCCTGCTAGCTGGGAGCCCTACAATGAGCAGTTCTTC. It encodes CASSPASWEPYNEQFF.

The V gene is TRBV10-3, the J gene TRBJ2-1; TRBD2 aligns across 7 bases. Per germline, CDR1 ENHRY and CDR2 SYGVKD. The CDR3 is 13 amino acids. The V gene end was trimmed by 4 bases and the J gene end by 9 bases; junction bases not matched to a gene: 6. This CDR3 reads CAISGSAGVEQFF. The CDR3 bases are TGTGCCATCAGTGGATCGGCGGGAGTTGAGCAGTTCTTC.

The chain combines TRBV28 with TRBJ2-5, with 7 bases matching TRBD2. J gave up 7 bases and V 10 bases, and 15 bases lay outside the gene matches. The CDR3 extends over 14 amino acids. The V gene's germline CDR1 is MDHEN and CDR2 SYDVKM. The CDR3 bases are TGTGCCACCGAACGTGGCGGGAGCCCGTGGACCCAGTACTTC. Translating it yields CATERGGSPWTQYF.

The chain combines TRBV28 with TRBJ2-5, with 7 bases lining up with TRBD1. The germline V gene encodes CDR1 MDHEN and CDR2 SYDVKM. This CDR3 region has 15 residues. V gave up 4 bases and J gave up 9 bases; unmatched junction bases: 14. Here the CDR3 DNA reads TGTGCCAGCAGTTCCACCGGGACCGAGCAGGGGGCCCAGTACTTC. It is translated as CASSSTGTEQGAQYF. Based on the CDR3 plus reference TRBV28 and TRBJ2-5, the full variable domain is DVKVTQSSRYLVKRTGEKVFLECVQDMDHENMFWYRQDPGLGLRLIYFSYDVKMKEKGDIPEGYSVSREKKERFSLILESASTNQTSMYLCASSSTGTEQGAQYFGPGTRLLVL.

V gene TRBV28 combines with J gene TRBJ2-7; D possibly corresponds to TRBD1 (6 bases). The V end was cut by 6 bases, the J end by 4 bases, with 16 bases between. The length of the CDR3 is 14 residues. In germline, CDR1 is MDHEN, CDR2 SYDVKM. The CDR3, as DNA: TGTGCCAGCAGAGGGGGAACTCCTATGTACGAGCAGTACTTC. Translating it yields CASRGGTPMYEQYF.

The chain combines TRBV28 with TRBJ1-4; 7 bases map to TRBD1. Germline lookup yields CDR1 MDHEN and CDR2 SYDVKM. The CDR3 length is 15 residues. With V trimmed by 4 bases and J by 5 bases, 7 bases remained unmatched. CDR3: CASSSPDRLNEKLFF. CDR3 nucleotide sequence: TGTGCCAGCAGTTCTCCGGACAGGTTAAATGAAAAACTGTTTTTT.

The CDR3 reads CASRPDRAYEQYF. The CDR3, as DNA: TGTGCCAGCAGACCCGACAGGGCCTACGAGCAGTACTTC. This chain uses TRBV6-6 with TRBJ2-7; 7 bases are a match to TRBD1. In germline, CDR1 is MNHNY, CDR2 SVGAGI (reference sequence). The length of the CDR3 is 13 residues. After removal of 6 bases from V and 2 bases from J, the junction contained 4 bases not matched to a gene.

The V and J genes are TRBV27 and TRBJ1-3; no clear D gene. Looked up from germline, CDR1 is MNHEY and CDR2 is SMNVEV (reference sequence). This CDR3 is 13 amino acids long. Trimming took off 4 bases at V and 0 bases at J, with 4 bases between the two ends. CDR3 sequence: CASSSSSGNTIYF. The CDR3 coding sequence is TGTGCCAGCAGTTCGAGCTCTGGAAACACCATATATTTT.

V gene TRBV7-2 combines with J gene TRBJ2-3; possible D gene TRBD2, 5 bases. This CDR3 is 15 amino acids long. V was pared by 1 base and J by 6 bases, with 14 bases between. Per germline, CDR1 SGHTA and CDR2 FQGNSA. The CDR3 DNA reads TGTGCCAGCAGCTTAGTGAGGGAGCGCGGGGATACGCAGTATTTT. Translating it yields CASSLVRERGDTQYF. Variable domain in full (rest from reference TRBV7-2 and TRBJ2-3): GAGVSQSPSNKVTEKGKDVELRCDPISGHTALYWYRQSLGQGLEFLIYFQGNSAPDKSGLPSDRFSAERTGGSVSTLTIQRTQQEDSAVYLCASSLVRERGDTQYFGPGTRLTVL.

V gene TRBV11-2 combines with J gene TRBJ2-7, with TRBD2 identical over 7 bases. V lost 1 base to trimming and J lost 3 bases; unmatched junction nucleotides: 6. Per germline, CDR1 SGHAT and CDR2 FQNNGV. The CDR3 length is 15 residues. The CDR3 spells CASSLVAGVHYEQYF. Written as DNA, the CDR3 is TGTGCCAGCAGCTTAGTTGCGGGAGTCCACTACGAGCAGTACTTC.

The chain links TRBV10-3 to TRBJ2-1; 11 nucleotides match TRBD2. J lost 7 bases, V lost 10 bases, and 9 bases had no gene match. The CDR3 has 14 amino acids. Looked up from germline, CDR1 is ENHRY and CDR2 is SYGVKD. The CDR3 DNA follows: TGTGCCACGACCGGGACTAGCGGAGTAAATGAGCAGTTCTTC. Protein: CATTGTSGVNEQFF.